One sample yielded the 25 T cell receptor beta chains listed below, sequenced in a study of blood T cell repertoires in COVID-19. Sequencing was performed with immunoSEQ multiplex PCR; in TCRdb, only in-frame clones are kept and a portion is missing. This table holds 450,000 to 500,000 clones, about 85% found once. Sequenced: PBMCs or T cells enriched from blood (not recorded which). The origin of the receptors is a woman under 30 who had recovered from COVID-19.

The J gene is TRBJ2-1, the V gene TRBV6-5, with a weak D call TRBD2 (5 bases). Germline V gives CDR1 MNHEY, CDR2 SVGAGI. Trimming pared 4 bases from V and 4 bases from J, leaving 8 bases between. The CDR3 length is 13 residues. The CDR3 protein is CASSLTSYNEQFF. CDR3 nucleotide sequence: TGTGCCAGCAGTTTAACTAGTTACAATGAGCAGTTCTTC.

The chain has TRBV18 and TRBJ2-6, with TRBD1 matching over 9 bases. Germline V CDR1 and CDR2: KGHSH, LQKENI. The CDR3 is 17 residues long. V trimming: 6 bases; J trimming: 0 bases; junction bases outside the gene matches: 6. The CDR3 loop is CASSPGQGGSGANVLTF. In DNA form, the CDR3 reads TGTGCCAGCTCCCCGGGACAGGGCGGCTCTGGGGCCAACGTCCTGACTTTC.

The chain is built from TRBV13 and TRBJ1-1, with D possibly TRBD1 on 6 matching bases. The CDR3 spans 13 residues. CDR1 is PRHDT and CDR2 is FYEKMQ in the germline V gene (reference sequence). Trimming shortened V by 4 bases and J by 5 bases, and 11 bases separated the two germline ends. Here the CDR3 reads CASSSSQGTEAFF. CDR3 nucleotides: TGTGCCAGCAGCTCATCGCAGGGGACTGAAGCTTTCTTT.

V usage is TRBV30 and J usage is TRBJ2-3; D is unresolved. The CDR3 covers 13 residues. Germline assignment: CDR1 GTSNPN and CDR2 SVGIG (reference sequence). V gave up 0 bases and J gave up 6 bases, with 10 bases separating them. The CDR3 loop reads CAWSVNIEDTQYF. The CDR3 DNA reads as TGTGCCTGGAGTGTGAATATCGAGGATACGCAGTATTTT.

The chain links TRBV6-4 to TRBJ1-2, with D perhaps matching TRBD1 (5 bases). Germline CDR1 MRHNA, CDR2 SNTAGT. Trimming removed 4 bases from V and 0 bases from J, with 15 bases in between. CDR3 length: 16 amino acids. The CDR3 reads CASSAQPGEANYGYTF. Written as DNA, the CDR3 is TGTGCCAGCAGTGCCCAACCGGGGGAAGCTAACTATGGCTACACCTTC.

The chain carries TRBV10-3 and TRBJ2-1, with 12 bases lining up with TRBD2. Trimming at V came to 5 bases and at J to 5 bases, leaving 4 bases not matched to a gene. Germline CDR1 and CDR2: ENHRY and SYGVKD. This CDR3 has 15 residues. CDR3 residues: CAISPTSGSDNEQFF. CDR3 DNA sequence: TGTGCCATCAGTCCGACTAGCGGGAGCGACAATGAGCAGTTCTTC.

As concerns this clone: Being one base from a much bigger clone, this may be a read error. The chain carries TRBV2 and TRBJ1-2, with D tentatively TRBD1 (5 bases). The CDR3 covers 14 residues. Germline CDR1 and CDR2: SNHLY and FYNNEI. V was cut by 6 bases and J by 2 bases, with 13 bases left in between. The CDR3 DNA reads as TGTGCCAGCAGCCCCGGGGCGGGAAACTATGGCTACACCTTC. Its translation: CASSPGAGNYGYTF. The complete variable domain, with remaining parts taken from reference TRBV2 and TRBJ1-2, reads EPEVTQTPSHQVTQMGQEVILRCVPISNHLYFYWYRQILGQKVEFLVSFYNNEISEKSEIFDDQFSVERPDGSNFTLKIRSTKLEDSAMYFCASSPGAGNYGYTFGSGTRLTVV.

J is TRBJ1-2 and V is TRBV12-3 or TRBV12-4, with a possible D match to TRBD1 (6 bases). This CDR3 has 13 amino acids. V lost 6 bases, J lost 5 bases, and 13 bases lay in between. The CDR3 DNA is TGTGCCAGCAGCCTAGACAGGCCTTATGGCTACACCTTC. It translates to CASSLDRPYGYTF.

Details on this clone: The same CDR3 is also encoded by other DNA sequences in this sample. The chain carries TRBV6-5 and TRBJ2-1; 8 bases agree with TRBD1. The CDR3 runs to 12 residues. After removal of 8 bases from V and 7 bases from J, the junction contained 4 bases not matched to a gene. Looked up from germline, CDR1 is MNHEY and CDR2 is SVGAGI. As DNA, the CDR3 is TGTGCCAGCTCCCGGACAGGGAATGAGCAGTTCTTC. This encodes CASSRTGNEQFF.

This chain connects TRBV18 to TRBJ1-2; 9 bases are a match to TRBD1. Per the germline V gene, CDR1 is KGHSH and CDR2 is LQKENI. This CDR3 contains 13 residues. The V segment lost 6 bases and the J segment 8 bases; nucleotides outside the gene matches: 7. CDR3 coding DNA: TGTGCCAGCTCCCCCGGGACAGGGAGAGGCTACACCTTC. Its translation: CASSPGTGRGYTF.

The genes are TRBV19 and TRBJ1-4; TRBD1 aligns across 7 bases. Germline CDR1 LNHDA, CDR2 SQIVND (reference sequence). The trim removed 5 bases at V and 10 bases at J, leaving 10 bases unmatched. The CDR3 contains 14 residues. The CDR3 is CASSPTPGGGKLFF. The CDR3 DNA sequence: TGTGCCAGTAGTCCTACACCAGGGGGAGGAAAACTGTTTTTT.

The sample holds one count of this clone. CDR3 nucleotides: TGTGCCAGCAGTCCTTGGGGTGCAGGGGACCATCAGCCCCAGCATTTT. Translated: CASSPWGAGDHQPQHF. The chain recombines TRBV28 with TRBJ1-5; D is possibly TRBD1 (6 bases). There are 16 residues in the CDR3. CDR1 and CDR2 from the germline V gene are MDHEN and SYDVKM. V lost 5 bases, J lost 5 bases, and 19 bases lay in between.

The chain employs TRBV4-2 and TRBJ1-5; possible D gene TRBD1, 6 bases. This CDR3 is built from 15 residues. From germline, CDR1 is LGHNA and CDR2 YNFKEQ. The germline V and J ends were trimmed by 0 bases and 2 bases, with 8 bases remaining between them. CDR3 nucleotide sequence: TGTGCCAGCAGCCAAGAATACAGGGGCAATCAGCCCCAGCATTTT. Residues: CASSQEYRGNQPQHF.

The chain couples TRBV14 to TRBJ2-7, with 9 bases lining up with TRBD1. Germline assignment: CDR1 SGHDN and CDR2 FVKESK. The CDR3 runs to 16 residues. The J segment lost 7 bases and the V segment lost 4 bases, leaving 14 bases of the junction unmatched. CDR3 in DNA: TGTGCCAGCAGCCGCGGACGGGCACAGGGGGCAGGGGAGCAGTACTTC. The encoded protein is CASSRGRAQGAGEQYF.

V gene TRBV5-5 combines with J gene TRBJ1-1; maybe TRBD1 (5 bases). The CDR3 extends over 14 amino acids. The V gene's germline CDR1 is SGHKS and CDR2 YYEKEE (reference sequence). The ends were cut back, 1 base at V and 8 bases at J, with 15 bases in the middle. The CDR3 DNA sequence: TGTGCCAGCAGCTTGTCAGACAGCTTAAAAGAAGCTTTCTTT. Its protein product is CASSLSDSLKEAFF.

This clone has more than one count but fewer than ten. The rearrangement links TRBV6-5 to TRBJ1-2, with 8 bases fitting TRBD1. This CDR3 contains 13 residues. The germline CDR1 and CDR2 sequences are MNHEY and SVGAGI. J lost 6 bases, V lost 6 bases, and 6 bases had no gene match. CDR3 sequence (DNA): TGTGCCAGCAGCCGGGGGACAGGAGATGGCTACACCTTC. Translated: CASSRGTGDGYTF.

The table lists this clone with a count of one. The chain is built from TRBV7-2 and TRBJ2-5; D remains unclear. Per the germline V gene, CDR1 is SGHTA and CDR2 is FQGNSA. The CDR3 is 13 residues long. V lost 4 bases and J 5 bases, leaving 11 bases between the germline ends. For the CDR3, the DNA is TGTGCCAGCAGCTCCCCCCCTACGGAGACCCAGTACTTC. This codes for CASSSPPTETQYF.

The table lists this clone with a count of one. V is TRBV5-1 and J is TRBJ2-5; 14 bases align to TRBD2. Germline lookup yields CDR1 SGHRS and CDR2 YFSETQ. CDR3 length equals 21 residues. After removal of 1 base from V and 3 bases from J, the junction contained 17 bases not matched to a gene. CDR3: CASSLTLTSGGATTGKETQYF. The DNA for the CDR3 is TGCGCCAGCAGCTTGACCTTGACTAGCGGGGGGGCCACCACCGGAAAAGAGACCCAGTACTTC.

The CDR3 region is CASCGTAGGTQYF. CDR3 coding DNA: TGTGCCAGCTGCGGGACAGCGGGGGGGACCCAGTACTTC. The chain recombines TRBV19 with TRBJ2-5; 9 bases map to TRBD2. V lost 9 bases to trimming and J lost 7 bases; unmatched junction nucleotides: 9. CDR3 size: 13 residues. Germline CDR1 is LNHDA and CDR2 is SQIVND (reference sequence).

The chain is built from TRBV24-1 and TRBJ2-4; no clear D gene. The CDR3 contains 12 residues. Per germline, CDR1 KGHDR and CDR2 SFDVKD. The V end lost 3 bases, the J end lost 7 bases, and 6 bases lay between the germline ends. The CDR3 DNA is TGTGCCACCAGTGATGAAGAGAACATTCAGTACTTC. It yields the protein CATSDEENIQYF.

The chain is built from TRBV27 and TRBJ1-2; TRBD1 matches 9 bases. The CDR3 is 15 amino acids. From germline, CDR1 is MNHEY and CDR2 SMNVEV (reference sequence). With V trimmed by 0 bases and J by 4 bases, 3 bases remained unmatched. This chain's CDR3 is CASSLSADRGYGYTF. CDR3 sequence (DNA): TGTGCCAGCAGTTTATCTGCGGACAGGGGCTATGGCTACACCTTC.

The genes are TRBV9 and TRBJ2-5; 8 nucleotides match TRBD2. This CDR3 spans 17 amino acids. From germline, CDR1 is SGDLS and CDR2 YYNGEE. The junction had 10 bases not matched to a gene; V was cut back by 0 bases and J by 3 bases. The CDR3 DNA reads as TGTGCCAGCAGCGTAGACCCGGCGGGGGGCCACGAAGAGACCCAGTACTTC. Translated: CASSVDPAGGHEETQYF.

The CDR3 region has the DNA TGTGCCTGGAGTGTAATTACGGGGGGTGGCTACACCTTC. This gives the protein CAWSVITGGGYTF. This chain joins TRBV30 and TRBJ1-2; D might be TRBD1 (5 bases). Germline lookup yields CDR1 GTSNPN and CDR2 SVGIG (reference sequence). V lost 0 bases to trimming and J lost 7 bases, with 12 bases between them. This CDR3 region has 13 residues. The complete variable domain, with remaining parts taken from reference TRBV30 and TRBJ1-2, reads SQTIHQWPATLVQPVGSPLSLECTVEGTSNPNLYWYRQAAGRGLQLLFYSVGIGQISSEVPQNLSASRPQDRQFILSSKKLLLSDSGFYLCAWSVITGGGYTFGSGTRLTVV.

This clone came up once. CDR3 bases: TGCGCCAGCAGTGCCCCAGGGGATATAGAGACCCAGTACTTC. Protein: CASSAPGDIETQYF. The chain has TRBV4-1 and TRBJ2-5, with a tentative D call TRBD1 (6 bases). The CDR3 runs to 14 residues. V shed 6 bases and J shed 4 bases, with 15 bases lying between them. CDR1 is MGHRA and CDR2 is YSYEKL in the germline V gene.

The rearrangement uses TRBV19 and TRBJ2-7; 7 bases align to TRBD1. CDR3 size: 12 residues. The germline gives CDR1 LNHDA, CDR2 SQIVND (reference sequence). CDR3 residues: CPGQVHSYEQYF. The CDR3, as DNA: TGTCCAGGACAGGTCCACTCCTACGAGCAGTACTTC.